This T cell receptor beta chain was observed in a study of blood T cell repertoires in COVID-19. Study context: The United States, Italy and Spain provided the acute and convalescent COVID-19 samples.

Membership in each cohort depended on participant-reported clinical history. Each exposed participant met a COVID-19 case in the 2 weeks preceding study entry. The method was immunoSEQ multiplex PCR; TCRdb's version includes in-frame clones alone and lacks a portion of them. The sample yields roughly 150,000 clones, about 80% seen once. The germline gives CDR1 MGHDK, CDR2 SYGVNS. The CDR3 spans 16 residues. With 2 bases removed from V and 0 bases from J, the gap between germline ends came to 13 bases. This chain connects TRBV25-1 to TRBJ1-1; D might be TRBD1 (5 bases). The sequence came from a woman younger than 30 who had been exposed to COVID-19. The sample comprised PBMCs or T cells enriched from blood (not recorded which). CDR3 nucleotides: TGTGCCAGCAGTGAAGTGGGGGACTATTTGAACACTGAAGCTTTCTTT. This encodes CASSEVGDYLNTEAFF. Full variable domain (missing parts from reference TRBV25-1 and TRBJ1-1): EADIYQTPRYLVIGTGKKITLECSQTMGHDKMYWYQQDPGMELHLIHYSYGVNSTEKGDLSSESTVSRIRTEHFPLTLESARPSHTSQYLCASSEVGDYLNTEAFFGQGTRLTVV.